Listed here are 29 T cell receptor beta chains from one sample, sequenced in a study of blood T cell repertoires in COVID-19. Sequenced by immunoSEQ multiplex PCR; TCRdb stores in-frame clones only, minus some. The repertoire includes approximately 140,000 clones, about 80% of them detected once, and roughly 3.8% sits in the top ten. Sequenced: PBMCs or T cells enriched from blood (not recorded which). The receptors come from a man aged 50-59 years in a cohort exposed to, infected with or recovered from COVID-19 (not recorded which).

J is TRBJ1-3 and V is TRBV7-7; perhaps TRBD1 as D (5 bases). This CDR3 has 14 residues. Trimming took off 6 bases at V and 0 bases at J, with 9 bases between the two ends. The germline CDR1 and CDR2 sequences are SSHAT and FNYEAQ (reference sequence). For the CDR3, the DNA is TGTGCCAGCAGTTCGACAGCCTCTGGAAACACCATATATTTT. Its protein product is CASSSTASGNTIYF.

This chain connects TRBV11-2 to TRBJ2-7; D unresolved. Germline V CDR1 and CDR2: SGHAT, FQNNGV. V lost 3 bases, J lost 0 bases, and 21 bases lay in between. The CDR3 consists of 18 residues. In nucleotides, the CDR3 is TGTGCCAGCAGCTTGGTAAGCTTGGCAGGATCGAACTCCTACGAGCAGTACTTC. This gives the protein CASSLVSLAGSNSYEQYF.

The table lists this clone with a few counts. The chain carries TRBV5-1 and TRBJ1-2; a weak D match, TRBD1 (6 bases). CDR1 and CDR2 from the germline V gene are SGHRS and YFSETQ. The CDR3 loop spans 15 amino acids. V was cut by 6 bases and J by 4 bases, with 19 bases left in between. The CDR3: CASTLLWDKGYGYTF. CDR3 in DNA: TGCGCCAGCACCCTCCTCTGGGACAAGGGCTATGGCTACACCTTC.

The V call is TRBV27, the J call TRBJ2-5, with D tentatively TRBD2 (7 bases). The germline gives CDR1 MNHEY, CDR2 SMNVEV (reference sequence). Trimming removed 3 bases from V and 1 base from J, with 18 bases in between. This CDR3 has 17 amino acids. CDR3 loop: CASSFMGRGGPQETQYF. In DNA form, the CDR3 reads TGTGCCAGCAGTTTTATGGGGAGGGGGGGCCCCCAAGAGACCCAGTACTTC.

This rearrangement joins TRBV28 to TRBJ1-2; no firm D call. The V gene's germline CDR1 is MDHEN and CDR2 SYDVKM. Trimming stripped 11 bases from V and 2 bases from J, with 12 bases between. CDR3 size: 12 residues. CDR3: CAGGGRNYGYTF. For the CDR3, the DNA is TGTGCCGGAGGTGGCCGCAACTATGGCTACACCTTC.

The V and J genes are TRBV10-1 and TRBJ2-1, with TRBD2 matching 12 bases. The ends lost 8 bases at V and 8 bases at J; junction bases unmatched: 7. Germline V CDR1 and CDR2: WNHNN, SYGVQD (reference sequence). This CDR3 contains 14 residues. The CDR3 bases are TGCGCCAGCGGACTAGCGGGAATGGACGATGAGCAGTTCTTC. Translation gives CASGLAGMDDEQFF.

The chain joins TRBV25-1 to TRBJ1-1; possibly TRBD1 for D (6 bases). Germline CDR1 and CDR2: MGHDK and SYGVNS. The V end was cut by 3 bases, the J end by 11 bases, with 16 bases between. The CDR3 consists of 13 residues. The CDR3 DNA reads TGTGCCAGCAGTGATCACGGACAGTTCGGGGCTTTCTTT. It specifies CASSDHGQFGAFF. The full variable domain, with the rest looked up from reference TRBV25-1 and TRBJ1-1, is EADIYQTPRYLVIGTGKKITLECSQTMGHDKMYWYQQDPGMELHLIHYSYGVNSTEKGDLSSESTVSRIRTEHFPLTLESARPSHTSQYLCASSDHGQFGAFFGQGTRLTVV.

The J gene is TRBJ1-4, the V gene TRBV11-2; a possible D gene is TRBD1 (6 bases). The CDR3 spans 12 residues. V gave up 3 bases and J gave up 8 bases, with 7 bases separating them. Per the germline V gene, CDR1 is SGHAT and CDR2 is FQNNGV. The DNA for the CDR3 is TGTGCCAGCAGCTTGGACAGAGAAAAACTGTTTTTT. Its protein product is CASSLDREKLFF.

The J gene is TRBJ1-5, the V gene TRBV4-1; possibly TRBD1 for D (6 bases). Germline-derived CDR1 and CDR2 are MGHRA and YSYEKL. The V end lost 4 bases, the J end lost 4 bases, and 14 bases lay between the germline ends. The CDR3 covers 15 residues. In DNA form, the CDR3 reads TGCGCCAGCAGCCCAGCAACGCAGGGGAATCAGCCCCAGCATTTT. This codes for CASSPATQGNQPQHF.

The chain has TRBV13 and TRBJ1-4; D call uncertain. The CDR3 consists of 14 residues. Germline CDR1 reads PRHDT; CDR2 reads FYEKMQ (reference sequence). Trimming took 5 bases from V and 6 from J, leaving 13 bases between them. The DNA of the CDR3 is TGTGCCAGCAGCCCGAGGAGGACCGATGAAAAACTGTTTTTT. Protein: CASSPRRTDEKLFF.

V is TRBV11-1 and J is TRBJ2-2; maybe TRBD1 (5 bases). The CDR3 length is 14 residues. Trimming took 5 bases from V and 6 from J, leaving 13 bases between them. Germline V gene lookup returns CDR1 SGHAT and CDR2 FQDESV (reference sequence). The CDR3 loop reads CASSPPRGPGELFF. As DNA, the CDR3 is TGTGCCAGCAGCCCCCCAAGGGGTCCCGGGGAGCTGTTTTTT.

In DNA form, the CDR3 reads TGTGCCAGCGCGTTGAGCACTGAAGCTTTCTTT. It encodes CASALSTEAFF. V is TRBV6-5 and J is TRBJ1-1, with D uncertain. Germline V lookup: CDR1 MNHEY, CDR2 SVGAGI. Trimming stripped 8 bases from V and 4 bases from J, with 8 bases between. The CDR3 extends over 11 amino acids.

CDR3 bases: TGCGCCAGCAGCAAAACGGGGATTCAAGAGACCCAGTACTTC. It translates to CASSKTGIQETQYF. The rearrangement joins TRBV4-1 to TRBJ2-5, with D maybe TRBD2 (5 bases). The CDR3 has 14 residues. CDR1 MGHRA and CDR2 YSYEKL come from the germline V gene. V was shortened by 5 bases and J by 2 bases, with 12 bases between the two germline ends.

DNA of the CDR3: TGCGCCAGCAGGGACGAAGACAGGGCGAACACTGAAGCTTTCTTT. Translated, it gives CASRDEDRANTEAFF. The chain couples TRBV4-1 to TRBJ1-1, with 7 positions matching TRBD1. V lost 6 bases, J lost 1 base, and 8 bases stayed unmatched. Germline V gene data show CDR1 as MGHRA and CDR2 as YSYEKL. The CDR3 sequence is 15 residues long.

CDR3: CASDGVAGGYEQFF. CDR3 in DNA: TGTGCCAGCGATGGGGTAGCGGGGGGATATGAGCAGTTCTTC. This chain links TRBV5-5 with TRBJ2-1, with 10 bases lining up with TRBD2. CDR3 length: 14 amino acids. The germline V gene encodes CDR1 SGHKS and CDR2 YYEKEE (reference sequence). J lost 8 bases, V lost 7 bases, and 9 bases had no gene match. The whole variable domain, filled in from reference TRBV5-5 and TRBJ2-1, reads DAGVTQSPTHLIKTRGQQVTLRCSPISGHKSVSWYQQVLGQGPQFIFQYYEKEERGRGNFPDRFSARQFPNYSSELNVNALLLGDSALYLCASDGVAGGYEQFFGPGTRLTVL.

This chain links TRBV2 with TRBJ1-1, with D possibly being TRBD1 (5 bases). Trimming cost V 7 bases and J 1 base, with 10 bases left between them. The germline V gene encodes CDR1 SNHLY and CDR2 FYNNEI. The CDR3 has 13 amino acids. The CDR3 spells CASNGHRNTEAFF. CDR3 coding DNA: TGTGCCAGCAATGGACACCGGAACACTGAAGCTTTCTTT.

This clone was seen a single time. V is TRBV2 and J is TRBJ2-3; TRBD2 matches at 9 bases. Per germline, CDR1 SNHLY and CDR2 FYNNEI. CDR3 size: 15 residues. The J segment lost 5 bases and the V segment lost 2 bases, leaving 5 bases of the junction unmatched. The CDR3 here is CASSELSGGGDTQYF. The CDR3 DNA follows: TGTGCCAGCAGTGAACTTAGCGGGGGAGGAGATACGCAGTATTTT. Combining the CDR3 with reference TRBV2 and TRBJ2-3 gives the whole variable domain EPEVTQTPSHQVTQMGQEVILRCVPISNHLYFYWYRQILGQKVEFLVSFYNNEISEKSEIFDDQFSVERPDGSNFTLKIRSTKLEDSAMYFCASSELSGGGDTQYFGPGTRLTVL.

The V call is TRBV12-3 or TRBV12-4, the J call TRBJ2-3; D remains unclear. CDR3 length: 11 amino acids. V lost 3 bases to trimming and J lost 6 bases, with 4 bases between them. The CDR3 bases are TGTGCCAGCAGTTTTCTCGATACGCAGTATTTT. Its translation is CASSFLDTQYF.

The chain links TRBV14 to TRBJ2-5; D is ambiguous. Trimming removed 1 base at V and 0 bases at J, with 6 bases between. The germline gives CDR1 SGHDN, CDR2 FVKESK. This CDR3 spans 14 amino acids. This chain's CDR3 is CASSQAVHQETQYF. For the CDR3, the DNA is TGTGCCAGCAGCCAAGCGGTCCACCAAGAGACCCAGTACTTC.

The chain couples TRBV19 to TRBJ1-5; maybe TRBD1 (5 bases). Germline values: CDR1 LNHDA, CDR2 SQIVND (reference sequence). This CDR3 is built from 12 residues. The ends were cut back, 6 bases at V and 5 bases at J, with 8 bases in the middle. The CDR3 here is CASRTGDQPQHF. The CDR3, as DNA: TGTGCCAGTAGAACGGGGGATCAGCCCCAGCATTTT.

The chain couples TRBV9 to TRBJ2-3, with D possibly matching TRBD2 (7 bases). The CDR3 is 17 residues long. Germline CDR1 reads SGDLS; CDR2 reads YYNGEE. Trimming left V 5 bases short and J 1 base short, with 20 bases between. CDR3 region: CASSKRDGGPGTDTQYF. CDR3 sequence (DNA): TGTGCCAGCAGTAAGCGAGACGGGGGGCCCGGCACAGATACGCAGTATTTT.

This rearrangement joins TRBV15 to TRBJ2-1, with 9 bases that match TRBD2. V shed 2 bases and J 8 bases; nucleotides not matched to a gene: 7. Germline values: CDR1 LNHNV, CDR2 YYDKDF (reference sequence). This CDR3 contains 15 residues. CDR3 loop: CATSRPGLAGHEQFF. CDR3 in DNA: TGTGCCACCAGCAGACCGGGACTAGCAGGCCATGAGCAGTTCTTC.

The chain joins TRBV9 to TRBJ2-6, with a tentative D call TRBD2 (6 bases). The V end was cut by 0 bases, the J end by 0 bases, with 7 bases between. Germline V gene data show CDR1 as SGDLS and CDR2 as YYNGEE. CDR3 length: 16 residues. CDR3 sequence (DNA): TGTGCCAGCAGCGTAGGCGGGACCTCTGGGGCCAACGTCCTGACTTTC. The encoded protein is CASSVGGTSGANVLTF.

In the case of this clone: This same CDR3 is encoded by further DNA sequences in the sample. The chain links TRBV2 to TRBJ1-2; 11 positions match TRBD1. CDR3 length: 13 residues. V dropped 6 bases and J dropped 7; count of bases not matched to a gene: 4. Germline V CDR1 and CDR2: SNHLY, FYNNEI. As DNA, the CDR3 is TGTGCCAGCAGCGGACAGGGGGCTGGTGGCTACACCTTC. Its protein is CASSGQGAGGYTF.

This chain uses TRBV21-1 with TRBJ2-1; the listed D gene, TRBD2, was not tested against the DNA. TRBV21-1 is designated a pseudogene. CDR3 size: 17 residues. Here the CDR3 reads CASSKRSTSGEGNEQFF. For the CDR3, the DNA is TGTGCCAGCAGCAAAAGGTCGACTAGCGGGGAGGGGAATGAGCAGTTCTTC.

The rearrangement joins TRBV25-1 to TRBJ1-4; D uncertain. Germline V gene sequence: CDR1 MGHDK, CDR2 SYGVNS. V lost 3 bases and J 10 bases, leaving 15 bases between the germline ends. This CDR3 comprises 14 residues. For the CDR3, the DNA is TGTGCCAGCAGTGAGCGGGAACAACTAGGAAAACTGTTTTTT. This sequence encodes CASSEREQLGKLFF.

This clone has a handful of counts. The V call is TRBV6-1, the J call TRBJ1-2; D is possibly TRBD1 (6 bases). V was shortened by 3 bases and J by 12 bases, with 20 bases between the two germline ends. Germline lookup yields CDR1 MNHNS and CDR2 SASEGT. The CDR3 covers 14 residues. CDR3 bases: TGTGCCAGCAGTGACGGACAGATAGTGGCGCGGGACACCTTC. Protein product: CASSDGQIVARDTF.

This clone has only a few counts. The chain combines TRBV18 with TRBJ2-7, with 7 nucleotides matching TRBD1. J lost 1 base, V lost 1 base, and 7 bases had no gene match. Germline V gene sequence: CDR1 KGHSH, CDR2 LQKENI. The CDR3 covers 16 residues. CDR3 protein: CASSPQGTVLSYEQYF. The CDR3 DNA reads as TGTGCCAGCTCACCACAGGGGACAGTCCTTTCCTACGAGCAGTACTTC.

The chain recombines TRBV13 with TRBJ2-7, with TRBD2 identical over 8 bases. The V gene end was trimmed by 0 bases and the J gene end by 2 bases; junction bases not matched to a gene: 9. The CDR3 extends over 17 amino acids. Per germline, CDR1 PRHDT and CDR2 FYEKMQ (reference sequence). As DNA, the CDR3 is TGTGCCAGCAGCTTAGGGGCCCTAGCGGGCCTCACCTACGAGCAGTACTTC. This encodes CASSLGALAGLTYEQYF. Using reference TRBV13 and TRBJ2-7 for the parts outside the CDR3, the full variable domain is AAGVIQSPRHLIKEKRETATLKCYPIPRHDTVYWYQQGPGQDPQFLISFYEKMQSDKGSIPDRFSAQQFSDYHSELNMSSLELGDSALYFCASSLGALAGLTYEQYFGPGTRLTVT.